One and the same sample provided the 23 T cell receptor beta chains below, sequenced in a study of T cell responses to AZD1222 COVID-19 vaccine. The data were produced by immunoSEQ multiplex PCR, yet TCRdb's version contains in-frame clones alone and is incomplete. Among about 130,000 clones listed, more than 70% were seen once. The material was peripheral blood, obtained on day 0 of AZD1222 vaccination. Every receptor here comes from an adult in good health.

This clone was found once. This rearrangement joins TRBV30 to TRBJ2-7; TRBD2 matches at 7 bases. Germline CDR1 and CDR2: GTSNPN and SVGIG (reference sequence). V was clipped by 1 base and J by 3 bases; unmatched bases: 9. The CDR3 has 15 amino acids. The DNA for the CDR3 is TGTGCCTGGAGTGAAGGGCTAGCGGACCACTACGAGCAGTACTTC. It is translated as CAWSEGLADHYEQYF.

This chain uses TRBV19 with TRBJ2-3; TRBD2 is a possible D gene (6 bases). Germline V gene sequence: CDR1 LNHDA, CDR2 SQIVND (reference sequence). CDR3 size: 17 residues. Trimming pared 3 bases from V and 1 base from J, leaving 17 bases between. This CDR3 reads CASSMSTGVRGTDTQYF. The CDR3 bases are TGTGCCAGTAGTATGAGTACGGGGGTCCGGGGCACAGATACGCAGTATTTT.

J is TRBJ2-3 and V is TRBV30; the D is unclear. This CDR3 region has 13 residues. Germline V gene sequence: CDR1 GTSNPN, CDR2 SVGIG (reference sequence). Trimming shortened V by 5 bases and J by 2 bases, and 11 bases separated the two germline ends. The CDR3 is CAWGREFTDTQYF. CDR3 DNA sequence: TGTGCCTGGGGGCGCGAATTCACAGATACGCAGTATTTT.

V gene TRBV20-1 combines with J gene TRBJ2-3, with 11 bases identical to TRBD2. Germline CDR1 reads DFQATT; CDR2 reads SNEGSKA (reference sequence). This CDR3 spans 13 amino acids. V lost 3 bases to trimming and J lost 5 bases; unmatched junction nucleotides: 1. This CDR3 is CSASGLAGDTQYF. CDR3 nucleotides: TGCAGTGCTAGTGGACTAGCGGGAGATACGCAGTATTTT.

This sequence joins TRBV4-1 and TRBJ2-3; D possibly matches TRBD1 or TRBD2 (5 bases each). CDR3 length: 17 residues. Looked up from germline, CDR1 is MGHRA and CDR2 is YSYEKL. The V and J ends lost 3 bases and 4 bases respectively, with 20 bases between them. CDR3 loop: CASSQRMWGKEADTQYF. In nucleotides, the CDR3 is TGCGCCAGCAGCCAGAGGATGTGGGGGAAGGAGGCAGATACGCAGTATTTT.

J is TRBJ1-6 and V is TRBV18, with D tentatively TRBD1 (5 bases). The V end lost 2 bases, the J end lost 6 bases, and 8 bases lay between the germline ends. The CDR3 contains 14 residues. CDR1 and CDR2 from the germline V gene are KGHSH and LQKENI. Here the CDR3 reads CASSPGAVNSPLHF. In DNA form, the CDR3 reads TGTGCCAGCTCACCAGGGGCAGTTAATTCACCCCTCCACTTT.

The CDR3 DNA is TGTGCCAGCAGTGAGGCGGGAGGGTGGACCGGGGAGCTGTTTTTT. It encodes CASSEAGGWTGELFF. The chain couples TRBV2 to TRBJ2-2, with 9 bases identical to TRBD2. The CDR3 contains 15 residues. The junction had 4 bases not matched to a gene; V was cut back by 3 bases and J by 5 bases. CDR1 SNHLY and CDR2 FYNNEI come from the germline V gene.

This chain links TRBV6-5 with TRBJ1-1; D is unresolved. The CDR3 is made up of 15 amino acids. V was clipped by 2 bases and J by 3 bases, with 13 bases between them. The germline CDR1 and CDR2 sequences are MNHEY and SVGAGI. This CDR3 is CASSYSGARDTEAFF. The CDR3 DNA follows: TGTGCCAGCAGTTACAGTGGTGCGCGGGACACTGAAGCTTTCTTT.

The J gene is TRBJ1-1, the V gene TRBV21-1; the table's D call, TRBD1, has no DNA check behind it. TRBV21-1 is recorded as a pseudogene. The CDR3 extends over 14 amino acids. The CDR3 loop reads CASIRGQGYTEAFF. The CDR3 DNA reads TGTGCCAGCATACGGGGACAGGGGTACACTGAAGCTTTCTTT.

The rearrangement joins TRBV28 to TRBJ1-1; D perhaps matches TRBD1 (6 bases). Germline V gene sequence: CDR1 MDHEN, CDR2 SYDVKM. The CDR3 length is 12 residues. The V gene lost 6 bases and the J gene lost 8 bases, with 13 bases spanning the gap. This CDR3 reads CASRTTGYEAFF. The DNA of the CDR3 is TGTGCCAGCAGGACAACAGGGTACGAAGCTTTCTTT.

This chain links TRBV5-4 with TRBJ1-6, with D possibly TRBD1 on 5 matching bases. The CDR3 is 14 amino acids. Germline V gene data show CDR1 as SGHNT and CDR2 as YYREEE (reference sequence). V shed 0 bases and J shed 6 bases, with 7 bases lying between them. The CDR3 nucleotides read TGTGCCAGCAGCTTGGGACAGCTTAATTCACCCCTCCACTTT. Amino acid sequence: CASSLGQLNSPLHF.

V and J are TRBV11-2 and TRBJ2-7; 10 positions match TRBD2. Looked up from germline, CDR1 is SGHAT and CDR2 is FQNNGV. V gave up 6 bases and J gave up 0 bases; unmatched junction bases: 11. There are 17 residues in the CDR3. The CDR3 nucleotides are TGTGCCAGCAGTTCCGCCCTAGCGGGAGATCTCTCCTACGAGCAGTACTTC. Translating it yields CASSSALAGDLSYEQYF.

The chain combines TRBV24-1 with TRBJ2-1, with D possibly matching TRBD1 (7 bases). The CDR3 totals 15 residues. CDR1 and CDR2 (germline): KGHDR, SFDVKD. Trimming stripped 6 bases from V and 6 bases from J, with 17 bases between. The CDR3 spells CATSRSQGEVNEQFF. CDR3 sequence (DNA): TGTGCCACCAGTCGATCGCAGGGGGAGGTCAATGAGCAGTTCTTC.

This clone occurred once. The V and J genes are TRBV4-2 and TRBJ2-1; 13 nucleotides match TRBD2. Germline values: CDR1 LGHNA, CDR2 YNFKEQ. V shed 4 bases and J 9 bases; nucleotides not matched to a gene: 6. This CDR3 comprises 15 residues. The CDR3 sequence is CASSLTSGGAGEQFF. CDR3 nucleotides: TGTGCCAGCAGCCTCACTAGCGGGGGGGCCGGTGAGCAGTTCTTC.

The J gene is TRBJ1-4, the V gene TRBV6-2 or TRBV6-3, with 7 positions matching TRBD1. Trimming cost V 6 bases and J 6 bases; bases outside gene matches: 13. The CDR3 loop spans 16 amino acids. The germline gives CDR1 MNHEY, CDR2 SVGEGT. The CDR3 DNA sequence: TGTGCCAGCAGCCGCCGGACAGGCAGAGGGGATGAAAAACTGTTTTTT. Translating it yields CASSRRTGRGDEKLFF.

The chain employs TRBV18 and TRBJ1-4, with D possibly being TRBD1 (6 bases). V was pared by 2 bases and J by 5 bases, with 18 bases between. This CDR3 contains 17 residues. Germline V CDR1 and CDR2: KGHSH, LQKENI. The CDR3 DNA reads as TGTGCCAGCTCACCAAACACAGGGCTAACCGGGAATGAAAAACTGTTTTTT. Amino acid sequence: CASSPNTGLTGNEKLFF. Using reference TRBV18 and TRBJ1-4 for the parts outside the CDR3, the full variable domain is NAGVMQNPRHLVRRRGQEARLRCSPMKGHSHVYWYRQLPEEGLKFMVYLQKENIIDESGMPKERFSAEFPKEGPSILRIQQVVRGDSAAYFCASSPNTGLTGNEKLFFGSGTQLSVL.

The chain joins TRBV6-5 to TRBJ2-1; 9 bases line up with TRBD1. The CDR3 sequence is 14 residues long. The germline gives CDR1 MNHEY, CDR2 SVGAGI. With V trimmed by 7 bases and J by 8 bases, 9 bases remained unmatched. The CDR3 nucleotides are TGTGCCAGCAAAGGGACAGGGTACGTCTATGAGCAGTTCTTC. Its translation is CASKGTGYVYEQFF.

The CDR3 coding sequence is TGTGCCAGCGGGGCGGGTTTCCACACCATATATTTT. Translation gives CASGAGFHTIYF. The rearrangement joins TRBV7-7 to TRBJ1-3; maybe TRBD1 (5 bases). The length of the CDR3 is 12 residues. Trimming removed 8 bases at V and 8 bases at J, with 13 bases between. In germline, CDR1 is SSHAT, CDR2 FNYEAQ (reference sequence).

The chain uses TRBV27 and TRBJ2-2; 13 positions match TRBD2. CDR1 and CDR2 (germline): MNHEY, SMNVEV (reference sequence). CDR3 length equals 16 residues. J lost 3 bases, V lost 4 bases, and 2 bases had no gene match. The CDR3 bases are TGTGCCAGCAGTTGGACTAGCGGGGGTTACACCGGGGAGCTGTTTTTT. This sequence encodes CASSWTSGGYTGELFF.

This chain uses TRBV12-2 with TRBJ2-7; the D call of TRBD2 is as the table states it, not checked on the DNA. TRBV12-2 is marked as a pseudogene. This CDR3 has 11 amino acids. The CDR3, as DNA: TGTGCAAGACTAGGAGTAGACGAGCAGTACTTC. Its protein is CARLGVDEQYF.

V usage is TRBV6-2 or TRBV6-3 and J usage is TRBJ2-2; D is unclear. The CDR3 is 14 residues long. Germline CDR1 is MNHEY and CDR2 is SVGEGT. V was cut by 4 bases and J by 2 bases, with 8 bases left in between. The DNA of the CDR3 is TGTGCCAGCAGTTCCCGTCCAAACACCGGGGAGCTGTTTTTT. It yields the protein CASSSRPNTGELFF.

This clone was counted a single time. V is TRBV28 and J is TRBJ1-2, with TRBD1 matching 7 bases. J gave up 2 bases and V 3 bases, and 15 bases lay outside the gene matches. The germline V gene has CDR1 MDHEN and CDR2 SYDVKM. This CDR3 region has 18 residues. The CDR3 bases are TGTGCCAGCAGTTTCCCGAAACAGGGGAGGGTTAGAAACTATGGCTACACCTTC. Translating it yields CASSFPKQGRVRNYGYTF.

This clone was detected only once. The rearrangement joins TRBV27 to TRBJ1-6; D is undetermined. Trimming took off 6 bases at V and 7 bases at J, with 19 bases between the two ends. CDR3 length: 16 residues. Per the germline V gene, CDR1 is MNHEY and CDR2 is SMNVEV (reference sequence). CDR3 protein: CASRQSPGRWNSPLHF. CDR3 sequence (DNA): TGTGCCAGCAGGCAATCGCCCGGAAGGTGGAATTCACCCCTCCACTTT.